The rows below give T cell receptor beta chains drawn from one sample of a study of T-cell memory formation after mild COVID-19. TCRdb reprocessed the 5' RACE reads via MiXCR and lists one record per CDR3 protein. The data hold around 300,000 distinct CDR3 sequences, with around 13% observed a single time. Specimen: PBMCs or a T cell subset sorted from them (not recorded which). These receptors all come from a man in his late teens or twenties who had mild COVID-19 (a few samples of this study predate the infection). Cell type and time point are not known. Each CDR3 is given with its conserved first and last residue. A D gene is named only where the DNA matches it firmly. For some rows the clone size is stated as once, few or many, or as a class when expanded; others skip it.

V	D	size	J	CDR3	DNA
TRBV5-8	TRBD2	few	TRBJ2-1	CASSPGGRSYNEQFF	TGTGCCAGCAGTCCGGGGGGGCGATCCTACAATGAGCAGTTCTTC
TRBV7-9	-	few	TRBJ2-4	CASSWPGGGENIQYF	TGTGCCAGCAGTTGGCCCGGAGGGGGCGAAAACATTCAGTACTTC
TRBV3-1	TRBD2	few	TRBJ2-1	CASSQGTVLAGGPGEQFF	TGTGCCAGCAGCCAAGGAACAGTACTAGCGGGGGGGCCGGGTGAGCAGTTCTTC
TRBV7-3	-	few	TRBJ2-2	CASSLRAATTGELFF	TGTGCCAGCAGCTTACGGGCCGCCACTACCGGGGAGCTGTTTTTT
TRBV7-8	-	many	TRBJ2-3	CASSYRGGGGDTQYF	TGTGCCAGCAGTTACCGCGGCGGGGGCGGGGATACGCAGTATTTT
TRBV18	TRBD2	few	TRBJ2-1	CASSPPFRDYSYNEQFF	TGTGCCAGCTCACCTCCATTCAGGGACTACTCCTACAATGAGCAGTTCTTC
TRBV4-2	-	-	TRBJ2-1	CASSQQWGSEYNEQFF	TGTGCCAGCAGCCAACAATGGGGATCTGAGTACAATGAGCAGTTCTTC
TRBV6-5	-	many	TRBJ1-1	CASRQGSHTEAFF	TGTGCCAGCCGCCAGGGGAGCCACACTGAAGCTTTCTTT
TRBV7-9	TRBD1	few	TRBJ1-4	CASSFGPTGGPLNEKLFF	TGTGCCAGCAGCTTCGGGCCTACAGGGGGTCCCCTTAATGAAAAACTGTTTTTT
TRBV29-1	-	few	TRBJ2-1	CSVEDSGAYNEQFF	TGCAGCGTTGAAGATTCAGGGGCCTACAATGAGCAGTTCTTC
TRBV4-3	-	few	TRBJ2-7	CASSQDTRDGSSYEQYF	TGCGCCAGCAGCCAAGATACGCGGGACGGGAGCTCCTACGAGCAGTACTTC
TRBV10-3	-	many	TRBJ2-7	CAISDSTGNPYEQYF	TGTGCCATCAGTGACTCGACAGGCAACCCCTACGAGCAGTACTTC
TRBV5-6	-	few	TRBJ2-5	CASSLIQETQYF	TGTGCCAGCAGCTTAATCCAAGAGACCCAGTACTTC
TRBV6-5	-	-	TRBJ2-3	CASSPGGTSTDTQYF	TGTGCCAGCAGTCCAGGGGGGACTAGCACAGATACGCAGTATTTT
TRBV4-1	-	-	TRBJ1-1	CASSQVIMGDTEAFF	TGCGCCAGCAGCCAAGTAATTATGGGAGACACTGAAGCTTTCTTT
TRBV28	TRBD2	few	TRBJ2-5	CASTPGGVLQETQYF	TGTGCCAGCACCCCGGGGGGGGTCCTTCAAGAGACCCAGTACTTC
TRBV6-5	TRBD1	-	TRBJ1-2	CASRVTGVDYGYTF	TGTGCCAGCAGAGTGACAGGGGTTGACTATGGCTACACCTTC
TRBV11-2	TRBD1	-	TRBJ1-4	CASSLGVGQEDEKLFF	TGTGCCAGCAGCTTAGGAGTGGGACAGGAGGATGAAAAACTGTTTTTT
TRBV20-1	-	-	TRBJ1-6	CSATAGPGWGPLHF	TGCAGTGCTACCGCCGGGCCGGGATGGGGCCCCCTCCACTTT
TRBV2	TRBD1	few	TRBJ1-1	CAGQGDQYTEAFF	TGTGCCGGACAGGGGGATCAGTACACTGAAGCTTTCTTT
TRBV20-1	-	-	TRBJ2-5	CSARDLRQQETQYF	TGCAGTGCTAGAGATCTACGGCAGCAAGAGACCCAGTACTTC
TRBV5-6	-	-	TRBJ1-6	CASSLTADSPLHF	TGTGCCAGCAGCTTGACAGCAGATTCACCCCTCCACTTT
TRBV7-2	TRBD1	-	TRBJ1-1	CASSVGQVYFTEAFF	TGTGCCAGCAGCGTAGGACAGGTTTATTTTACTGAAGCTTTCTTT
TRBV5-1	TRBD1	-	TRBJ1-1	CASSWDRDSPGLFTEAFF	TGCGCCAGCAGCTGGGACCGGGACAGCCCAGGTTTATTCACTGAAGCTTTCTTT
TRBV7-3	-	few	TRBJ2-1	CASSSLLETEQFF	TGTGCCAGCAGCTCCCTCCTAGAGACTGAGCAGTTCTTC
TRBV6-1	-	few	TRBJ2-3	CASRVGDSWADTQYF	TGTGCCAGCAGAGTAGGGGATTCCTGGGCAGATACGCAGTATTTT
TRBV3-1	-	many	TRBJ2-1	CASSQGGEQFF	TGCGCCAGCAGCCAAGGGGGTGAGCAGTTCTTC
TRBV6-5	TRBD2	-	TRBJ2-1	CASSYSGLAGGDEQFF	TGTGCCAGCAGTTACTCCGGACTAGCGGGGGGAGATGAGCAGTTCTTC
TRBV5-1	-	few	TRBJ2-7	CASSPRGFDEQYF	TGCGCCAGCAGCCCCCGGGGGTTCGACGAGCAGTACTTC
TRBV4-1	-	few	TRBJ2-5	CASRESWGVQETQYF	TGCGCCAGCCGAGAAAGCTGGGGGGTCCAAGAGACCCAGTACTTC